These 21 T cell receptor beta chains were all obtained from the same sample, sequenced in a study of T cell responses to AZD1222 COVID-19 vaccine (dated by TCRdb to the early 2020s). The method was the immunoSEQ multiplex PCR assay. TCRdb re-hosts the immuneACCESS table, in-frame sequences only. Its copies lack some clones; in the studies checked, an unresolved V gene accounts for under half of them, and the cause for the rest is not known. The sample table contains some 52,000 clones; only one count was recorded for around 90% of them. The ten most abundant clones make up roughly 3% of the sample. The time point label, read with the paper, signifies: about 28 days (+/-7) after the second vaccine dose. The sample in question was peripheral blood, obtained 28 days after the second AZD1222 dose. Receptors were obtained from an adult who received the AZD1222 COVID-19 vaccine.

The chain is built from TRBV19 and TRBJ1-1, with a possible D match to TRBD1 (6 bases). Germline values: CDR1 LNHDA, CDR2 SQIVND (reference sequence). The CDR3 is 15 amino acids. Trimming took off 4 bases at V and 1 base at J, with 13 bases between the two ends. The CDR3 DNA sequence: TGTGCCAGTAGTAGGGGGCAGGGGACGAACACTGAAGCTTTCTTT. Protein product: CASSRGQGTNTEAFF.

For the CDR3, the DNA is TGTGCCGCCATTCTAGCGGGAGTAGGCAAAAACATTCAGTACTTC. Protein: CAAILAGVGKNIQYF. V is TRBV30 and J is TRBJ2-4; 10 nucleotides align to TRBD2. Trimming removed 8 bases from V and 3 bases from J; junction bases left unmatched: 10. The CDR3 loop spans 15 amino acids. CDR1 is GTSNPN and CDR2 is SVGIG in the germline V gene (reference sequence).

The CDR3 protein is CASSLAGGVPYNEQFF. The CDR3 DNA reads as TGCGCCAGCAGCTTGGCGGGGGGGGTCCCCTACAATGAGCAGTTCTTC. The chain has TRBV5-1 and TRBJ2-1, with TRBD2 matching 8 bases. CDR1 is SGHRS, CDR2 YFSETQ, per germline. The V gene end was trimmed by 0 bases and the J gene end by 2 bases; junction bases not matched to a gene: 4. The CDR3 covers 16 residues.

The rearrangement links TRBV2 to TRBJ2-2; no clear D gene. Germline CDR1 SNHLY, CDR2 FYNNEI. The CDR3 has 14 residues. V lost 5 bases and J 0 bases, leaving 7 bases between the germline ends. The CDR3 DNA reads as TGTGCCAGCAGTCAGTACTCGAACACCGGGGAGCTGTTTTTT. Its translation: CASSQYSNTGELFF.

The rearrangement uses TRBV11-2 and TRBJ1-1; 10 nucleotides align to TRBD1. V lost 3 bases to trimming and J lost 8 bases; unmatched junction nucleotides: 9. This CDR3 has 15 amino acids. The germline gives CDR1 SGHAT, CDR2 FQNNGV. The CDR3: CASSFYRDRGSEAFF. The CDR3 region has the DNA TGTGCCAGCAGCTTCTACCGGGACAGGGGCTCCGAAGCTTTCTTT.

The chain is built from TRBV10-3 and TRBJ1-5, with D tentatively TRBD1 (6 bases). The germline CDR1 and CDR2 sequences are ENHRY and SYGVKD. V dropped 2 bases and J dropped 1 base, with 15 bases sitting between them. The CDR3 runs to 17 residues. Here the CDR3 DNA reads TGTGCCATCAGTGAGGGACAGTCCCAAGGGAGCAATCAGCCCCAGCATTTT. It codes for CAISEGQSQGSNQPQHF.

This clone was recorded once. This chain joins TRBV27 and TRBJ2-5, with a tentative D call TRBD1 (6 bases). The CDR3 is 15 residues long. The germline CDR1 and CDR2 sequences are MNHEY and SMNVEV (reference sequence). V was clipped by 4 bases and J by 2 bases, with 14 bases between them. CDR3 region: CASSSRPGTQETQYF. The CDR3 nucleotides read TGTGCCAGCAGTTCTCGACCCGGGACACAAGAGACCCAGTACTTC.

The chain has TRBV5-1 and TRBJ2-1, with 16 nucleotides matching TRBD2. CDR3 length equals 19 residues. V was clipped by 1 base and J by 7 bases; unmatched bases: 11. The germline gives CDR1 SGHRS, CDR2 YFSETQ. In DNA form, the CDR3 reads TGCGCCAGCAGCTTGAGGGGACTAGCGGGAGGGGCCCTGAGGAATGAGCAGTTCTTC. Its protein is CASSLRGLAGGALRNEQFF.

The rearrangement links TRBV5-1 to TRBJ1-2; 8 bases fit TRBD1. Per the germline V gene, CDR1 is SGHRS and CDR2 is YFSETQ. The CDR3 is 15 residues long. V lost 5 bases and J lost 2; bases outside the gene matches: 8. The CDR3 DNA reads as TGCGCCAGCAGTTCTGCCGGGACAGGCAACTATGGCTACACCTTC. Translated, it gives CASSSAGTGNYGYTF.

This clone was recorded a few times. The rearrangement uses TRBV3-1 (or the pseudogene TRBV3-2) and TRBJ2-7, with D uncertain. With 3 bases removed from V and 6 bases from J, the gap between germline ends came to 9 bases. The CDR3 loop spans 12 amino acids. CDR1 LGHDT and CDR2 YNNKEL come from the germline V gene (reference sequence). The DNA for the CDR3 is TGTGCCAGCAGCCAGATTAACACCGAGCAGTACTTC. Translating gives CASSQINTEQYF.

The rearrangement joins TRBV6-5 to TRBJ2-1; D remains unclear. This CDR3 region has 14 residues. V lost 4 bases, J lost 2 bases, and 9 bases lay in between. Germline-derived CDR1 and CDR2 are MNHEY and SVGAGI. This CDR3 reads CASSSRRTYNEQFF. CDR3 in DNA: TGTGCCAGCAGTTCGCGGCGGACCTACAATGAGCAGTTCTTC.

The genes are TRBV9 and TRBJ1-2; TRBD1 might be the D (5 bases). Trimming pared 4 bases from V and 7 bases from J, leaving 8 bases between. This CDR3 spans 11 amino acids. Germline loops: CDR1 SGDLS, CDR2 YYNGEE. CDR3 in DNA: TGTGCCAGCAGCCGGGACCTTGGCTACACCTTC. As protein: CASSRDLGYTF.

The chain employs TRBV28 and TRBJ2-5; 13 bases agree with TRBD2. CDR1 and CDR2 (germline): MDHEN, SYDVKM. The J segment lost 6 bases and the V segment lost 6 bases, leaving 13 bases of the junction unmatched. The CDR3 runs 17 residues. The DNA of the CDR3 is TGTGCCAGCAGACCCTCCGCCGGGACTAGCGGGATGAAGACCCAGTACTTC. Its translation is CASRPSAGTSGMKTQYF.

The CDR3 loop reads CASSPGLAGAPDTQYF. The CDR3 bases are TGTGCCAGCAGCCCCGGACTAGCGGGAGCCCCAGATACGCAGTATTTT. The chain joins TRBV5-4 to TRBJ2-3, with 13 bases fitting TRBD2. Trimming at V came to 4 bases and at J to 4 bases, leaving 6 bases not matched to a gene. Looked up from germline, CDR1 is SGHNT and CDR2 is YYREEE (reference sequence). This CDR3 spans 16 amino acids.

This clone showed up just a few times. The chain employs TRBV30 and TRBJ2-2, with a weak D call TRBD2 (6 bases). The length of the CDR3 is 14 residues. The V end lost 3 bases, the J end lost 3 bases, and 11 bases lay between the germline ends. Looked up from germline, CDR1 is GTSNPN and CDR2 is SVGIG (reference sequence). The CDR3: CAWRASAHTGELFF. In nucleotides, the CDR3 is TGTGCCTGGAGGGCTAGCGCCCACACCGGGGAGCTGTTTTTT.

The chain has TRBV19 and TRBJ1-5, with D possibly being TRBD1 (5 bases). The CDR3 loop spans 15 amino acids. V lost 5 bases to trimming and J lost 0 bases, with 11 bases between them. Germline loops: CDR1 LNHDA, CDR2 SQIVND (reference sequence). CDR3 region: CASSEGEYSNQPQHF. The CDR3 coding sequence is TGTGCCAGTAGTGAAGGGGAATATAGCAATCAGCCCCAGCATTTT.

This clone was seen a few times. This chain connects TRBV5-1 to TRBJ2-1; D unresolved. V lost 0 bases, J lost 2 bases, and 12 bases lay in between. Looked up from germline, CDR1 is SGHRS and CDR2 is YFSETQ. This CDR3 is built from 16 residues. CDR3: CASSLARSATYNEQFF. The CDR3 DNA follows: TGCGCCAGCAGCTTGGCGAGGTCAGCCACCTACAATGAGCAGTTCTTC.

The rearrangement links TRBV2 to TRBJ2-7, with a possible D match to TRBD1 (6 bases). The germline V and J ends were trimmed by 4 bases and 1 base, with 8 bases remaining between them. Germline V gene sequence: CDR1 SNHLY, CDR2 FYNNEI. This CDR3 is 13 amino acids long. The CDR3 here is CASSADSSYEQYF. The CDR3 DNA sequence: TGTGCCAGCAGTGCGGACAGTTCCTACGAGCAGTACTTC.

The rearrangement links TRBV11-2 to TRBJ1-5; TRBD1 agrees at 7 bases. In germline, CDR1 is SGHAT, CDR2 FQNNGV. The CDR3 spans 15 residues. With V trimmed by 5 bases and J by 5 bases, 9 bases remained unmatched. CDR3: CASSPGGDSYQPQHF. The CDR3 DNA reads TGTGCCAGCAGCCCGGGGGGGGACAGCTATCAGCCCCAGCATTTT.

This clone appeared once. The CDR3 DNA reads TGTGCCAGCAGTTTGAGGGGGGTATATGGCTACACCTTC. Amino acid sequence: CASSLRGVYGYTF. This chain uses TRBV12-3 or TRBV12-4 with TRBJ1-2; TRBD1 is a possible D gene (6 bases). This CDR3 region has 13 residues. V lost 3 bases and J lost 5, with 10 bases in between.

The chain is built from TRBV28 and TRBJ2-3, with D uncertain. V was trimmed by 5 bases and J by 0 bases, leaving 6 bases between them. The CDR3 totals 13 residues. CDR1 MDHEN and CDR2 SYDVKM come from the germline V gene. The CDR3 protein is CASSTASTDTQYF. DNA of the CDR3: TGTGCCAGCAGTACGGCGAGCACAGATACGCAGTATTTT.